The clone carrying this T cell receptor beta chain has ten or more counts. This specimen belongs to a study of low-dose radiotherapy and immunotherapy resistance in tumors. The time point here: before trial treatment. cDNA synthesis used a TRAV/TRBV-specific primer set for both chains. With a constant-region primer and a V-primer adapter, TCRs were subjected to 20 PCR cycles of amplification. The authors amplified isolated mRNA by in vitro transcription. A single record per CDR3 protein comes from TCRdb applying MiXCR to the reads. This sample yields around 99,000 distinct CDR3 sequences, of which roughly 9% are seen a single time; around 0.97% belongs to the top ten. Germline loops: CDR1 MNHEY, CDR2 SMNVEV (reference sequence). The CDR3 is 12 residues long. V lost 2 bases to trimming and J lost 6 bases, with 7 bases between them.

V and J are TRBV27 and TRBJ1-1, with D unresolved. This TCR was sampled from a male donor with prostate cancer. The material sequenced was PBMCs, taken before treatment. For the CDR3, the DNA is TGTGCCAGCAGTTTACACGGAGCTGAAGCTTTCTTT. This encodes CASSLHGAEAFF.